The T cell receptor (beta chain) under discussion was sequenced for a study of CD8 T cells in ankylosing spondylitis. Broader study findings: Disease-associated clones were reportedly significantly overrepresented in matched ankylosing spondylitis synovial fluid.

J gave up 7 bases and V 4 bases, and 5 bases lay outside the gene matches. The CDR3 has 15 residues. Germline values: CDR1 SGDLS, CDR2 YYNGEE. This clonotype was recorded at least ten times. Its antigen is not identified. TCRdb re-called the 5' RACE reads with MiXCR, one entry per CDR3 protein. The table lists tens of thousands of distinct CDR3 sequences, 2.5% to 3% of them singletons. The chain carries TRBV9 and TRBJ2-1, with TRBD2 matching 13 bases. The source is a female donor with ankylosing spondylitis or in good health (not recorded which). What was sequenced was blood, either unsorted or a sorted T cell fraction (not recorded which). CDR3 DNA: TGTGCCAGCAGCTGGACTAGCGGGAGTGCGAATGAGCAGTTCTTC. Translation gives CASSWTSGSANEQFF.